These 32 T cell receptor beta chains were all obtained from the same sample, sequenced in a study of blood T cells in healthy people across ages. Sample-barcoded 5' priming and a J-beta primer mix drove a second PCR of roughly 6 to 12 cycles. Each CDR3 protein gets one entry after TCRdb re-called the 5' RACE reads with MiXCR. The profile shows under 2 million distinct CDR3 sequences, about 35% of them singletons. The source material was blood. Receptors were obtained from a woman aged 25 to 45 in good health.

The J gene is TRBJ2-1, the V gene TRBV24-1; the D is unclear. Looked up from germline, CDR1 is KGHDR and CDR2 is SFDVKD. This CDR3 spans 15 amino acids. Between the trimmed V and J ends, which lost 5 bases and 4 bases, there was a span of 14 bases. CDR3 nucleotides: TGTGCCACCAGTGGTCCCTCCATTGAATACAATGAGCAGTTCTTC. Translation: CATSGPSIEYNEQFF.

The rearrangement joins TRBV7-2 to TRBJ2-5, with 7 bases that match TRBD2. The CDR3 totals 16 residues. V trimming: 1 base; J trimming: 0 bases; junction bases outside the gene matches: 5. The germline CDR1 and CDR2 sequences are SGHTA and FQGNSA. As DNA, the CDR3 is TGTGCCAGCAGCTTAGTGGCTAGCGGCAACCAAGAGACCCAGTACTTC. This sequence encodes CASSLVASGNQETQYF.

This chain joins TRBV6-1 and TRBJ1-2; D unclear. Germline values: CDR1 MNHNS, CDR2 SASEGT. There are 14 residues in the CDR3. Between the trimmed V and J ends, which lost 2 bases and 4 bases, there was a span of 11 bases. The CDR3 region is CASSEPSRVYGYTF. The CDR3 bases are TGTGCCAGCAGTGAACCCTCCCGAGTCTATGGCTACACCTTC.

This rearrangement joins TRBV24-1 to TRBJ1-2; D remains unclear. Germline V gives CDR1 KGHDR, CDR2 SFDVKD. The CDR3 consists of 16 residues. V lost 0 bases to trimming and J lost 1 base, with 11 bases between them. The CDR3 DNA follows: TGTGCCACCAGTGATTTGCGTGAAGATATTAACTATGGCTACACCTTC. Its translation is CATSDLREDINYGYTF.

The chain joins TRBV4-1 to TRBJ2-1; perhaps TRBD2 as D (6 bases). Between the trimmed V and J ends, which lost 2 bases and 15 bases, there was a span of 17 bases. The CDR3 extends over 13 amino acids. The germline V gene has CDR1 MGHRA and CDR2 YSYEKL. The CDR3 sequence: CASSQPAGRRRFF. DNA of the CDR3: TGCGCCAGCAGCCAACCCGCGGGACGGCGCAGGTTCTTC.

The J gene is TRBJ2-7, the V gene TRBV3-1; weak D call: TRBD1 (5 bases). Germline assignment: CDR1 LGHDT and CDR2 YNNKEL (reference sequence). The CDR3 spans 16 residues. The V and J ends lost 0 bases and 3 bases respectively, with 15 bases between them. CDR3 DNA: TGTGCCAGCAGCCAAGATGGAAGGCAGGGATGCTACGAGCAGTACTTC. Translating it yields CASSQDGRQGCYEQYF.

A word on this clonotype: It may be a read error: a sequence one base away is much more abundant. The gene calls are TRBV7-3 and TRBJ2-7, with a tentative D call TRBD2 (6 bases). The CDR3 loop spans 14 amino acids. Germline loops: CDR1 SGHTA, CDR2 FQGTGA. The CDR3 DNA is TGTGCCAGCAACTTAAGAGGGCAGGGAGGCGAGCAGTACTTC. It specifies CASNLRGQGGEQYF.

V usage is TRBV4-2 and J usage is TRBJ2-7; 12 bases match TRBD1. V trimming: 4 bases; J trimming: 5 bases; junction bases outside the gene matches: 6. The germline CDR1 and CDR2 sequences are LGHNA and YNFKEQ. This CDR3 is built from 15 residues. Here the CDR3 DNA reads TGTGCCAGCAGCCCCGCCGGGACAGGGGGCCACGAGCAGTACTTC. Translating it yields CASSPAGTGGHEQYF.

This clonotype has a count of ten or more. The V call is TRBV7-2, the J call TRBJ2-3; maybe TRBD1 (5 bases). This CDR3 comprises 16 residues. V shed 1 base and J shed 0 bases, with 11 bases lying between them. Germline-derived CDR1 and CDR2 are SGHTA and FQGNSA. CDR3 in amino acids: CASSLVSTASTDTQYF. For the CDR3, the DNA is TGTGCCAGCAGCTTAGTCTCGACAGCTAGCACAGATACGCAGTATTTT.

The gene calls are TRBV14 and TRBJ2-7, with 7 bases identical to TRBD1. The CDR3 length is 15 residues. In germline, CDR1 is SGHDN, CDR2 FVKESK. Losses at the gene ends were 4 bases for V and 3 bases for J; bases not matched to a gene: 9. CDR3 nucleotide sequence: TGTGCCAGCAGCCGAACCGGACAGGTTAGCTACGAGCAGTACTTC. Residues: CASSRTGQVSYEQYF.

The chain uses TRBV20-1 and TRBJ1-2; a weak D match, TRBD1 (5 bases). Trimming stripped 6 bases from V and 6 bases from J, with 17 bases between. This CDR3 has 13 amino acids. Germline V gene data show CDR1 as DFQATT and CDR2 as SNEGSKA (reference sequence). The DNA for the CDR3 is TGCAGTGCAGCTAGATTAGGCAGGGATGGCTACACCTTC. Translating it yields CSAARLGRDGYTF.

Ten or more counts support this clonotype. The V call is TRBV4-1, the J call TRBJ2-7, with D perhaps matching TRBD1 (6 bases). The germline CDR1 and CDR2 sequences are MGHRA and YSYEKL. The CDR3 loop spans 14 amino acids. The V and J ends lost 4 bases and 6 bases respectively, with 16 bases between them. The CDR3 sequence: CASSRQTGTLEQYF. As DNA, the CDR3 is TGCGCCAGCAGCCGCCAAACCGGGACACTCGAGCAGTACTTC.

This CDR3 is CASSSQAGPSYEQYF. The CDR3 DNA reads TGTGCCAGCAGTTCTCAGGCGGGTCCTTCCTACGAGCAGTACTTC. J is TRBJ2-7 and V is TRBV7-2, with a possible D match to TRBD2 (5 bases). The CDR3 spans 15 residues. Per germline, CDR1 SGHTA and CDR2 FQGNSA. The ends were cut back, 6 bases at V and 1 base at J, with 16 bases in the middle.

This clonotype was recorded only once. The CDR3 sequence is CASTVDGRTDTQYF. DNA of the CDR3: TGCGCCAGCACGGTTGACGGCCGCACAGATACGCAGTATTTT. V usage is TRBV5-1 and J usage is TRBJ2-3; D is unclear. The CDR3 sequence is 14 residues long. Trimming stripped 6 bases from V and 1 base from J, with 12 bases between. Germline V gives CDR1 SGHRS, CDR2 YFSETQ. The whole variable domain, remainder taken from reference TRBV5-1 and TRBJ2-3, is KAGVTQTPRYLIKTRGQQVTLSCSPISGHRSVSWYQQTPGQGLQFLFEYFSETQRNKGNFPGRFSGRQFSNSRSEMNVSTLELGDSALYLCASTVDGRTDTQYFGPGTRLTVL.

Of note for this clonotype: The junction departs from the called germline gene at one end, perhaps through a read error. The chain has TRBV7-2 and TRBJ2-3; 12 bases agree with TRBD2. This CDR3 region has 17 residues. Germline V CDR1 and CDR2: SGHTA, FQGNSA. Here the CDR3 reads CANSLGASGRAVDTQYF. In DNA, the CDR3 is TGTGCCAACAGCTTAGGAGCTAGCGGGAGGGCCGTAGATACGCAGTATTTT.

The chain is built from TRBV29-1 and TRBJ2-2; no reliable D call. V dropped 4 bases and J dropped 8 bases, with 14 bases sitting between them. The germline V gene has CDR1 SQVTM and CDR2 ANQGSEA. The CDR3 sequence is 13 residues long. In nucleotides, the CDR3 is TGCAGCGTTGGGAACCCCTTAAGTGGGGAGCTGTTTTTT. Its protein product is CSVGNPLSGELFF.

This clonotype has ten or more counts. One end of the junction varies from germline; a read error may be responsible. This chain connects TRBV12-3 or TRBV12-4 to TRBJ2-1, with D unclear. The CDR3 runs to 12 residues. The CDR3 loop reads CASSLGPHEQFF. The DNA for the CDR3 is TGCGCCAGCAGCTTAGGTCCCCATGAGCAGTTCTTC.

In its sample, this clonotype was seen many times. CDR3 sequence reads: CASSQGQIDEQYF. CDR3 sequence (DNA): TGCGCCAGCAGCCAAGGTCAGATTGACGAGCAGTACTTC. The chain has TRBV4-1 and TRBJ2-7; D ambiguous. Germline CDR1 and CDR2: MGHRA and YSYEKL. V was clipped by 1 base and J by 5 bases, with 9 bases between them. This CDR3 is built from 13 residues.

V and J are TRBV5-1 and TRBJ1-3; 7 nucleotides align to TRBD1. The CDR3 sequence is 15 residues long. V was clipped by 3 bases and J by 0 bases; unmatched bases: 3. Per the germline V gene, CDR1 is SGHRS and CDR2 is YFSETQ. The CDR3 DNA reads as TGCGCCAGCAGCTCGACAGGGAACTCTGGAAACACCATATATTTT. This codes for CASSSTGNSGNTIYF.

This sequence joins TRBV4-1 and TRBJ2-2, with D maybe TRBD2 (6 bases). Germline V gives CDR1 MGHRA, CDR2 YSYEKL. Trimming cost V 4 bases and J 1 base, with 19 bases left between them. This CDR3 has 18 amino acids. CDR3 coding DNA: TGCGCCAGCAGCCTCCCCCCCGCGGGGAGGTTGAACACCGGGGAGCTGTTTTTT. This gives the protein CASSLPPAGRLNTGELFF.

The V and J genes are TRBV3-1 and TRBJ2-1, with 7 bases fitting TRBD2. CDR3 length: 18 residues. The V gene's germline CDR1 is LGHDT and CDR2 YNNKEL (reference sequence). J gave up 4 bases and V 0 bases, and 12 bases lay outside the gene matches. DNA of the CDR3: TGTGCCAGCAGCCAAGATCCTAGGGCTCTCGGGGGGTACAATGAGCAGTTCTTC. It codes for CASSQDPRALGGYNEQFF.

This clonotype was seen a handful of times. The V and J genes are TRBV29-1 and TRBJ1-1; 7 nucleotides match TRBD1. V lost 7 bases, J lost 1 base, and 9 bases stayed unmatched. The CDR3 loop spans 14 amino acids. CDR1 is SQVTM, CDR2 ANQGSEA, per germline. Here the CDR3 reads CSAREDRRNTEAFF. CDR3 DNA: TGCAGCGCACGAGAGGACAGGCGGAACACTGAAGCTTTCTTT.

The chain combines TRBV19 with TRBJ2-7; 8 positions agree with TRBD2. Germline CDR1 and CDR2: LNHDA and SQIVND (reference sequence). The CDR3 runs 14 residues. Trimming removed 5 bases from V and 4 bases from J; junction bases left unmatched: 7. The CDR3 DNA follows: TGTGCCAGTAGTGCGGGACTAGTGGGTTACGAGCAGTACTTC. Amino acids: CASSAGLVGYEQYF.

This clonotype has more than one count but fewer than ten. The chain recombines TRBV15 with TRBJ2-3, with 10 bases aligning to TRBD2. The CDR3 loop spans 15 amino acids. J lost 3 bases, V lost 4 bases, and 4 bases had no gene match. Germline CDR1 and CDR2: LNHNV and YYDKDF (reference sequence). The CDR3 spells CATSTLAGETDTQYF. CDR3 DNA sequence: TGTGCCACCAGCACCCTAGCGGGGGAGACAGATACGCAGTATTTT. Supplemented by reference TRBV15 and TRBJ2-3, the full variable domain reads DAMVIQNPRYQVTQFGKPVTLSCSQTLNHNVMYWYQQKSSQAPKLLFHYYDKDFNNEADTPDNFQSRRPNTSFCFLDIRSPGLGDTAMYLCATSTLAGETDTQYFGPGTRLTVL.

This clonotype was detected only a few times. In DNA form, the CDR3 reads TGTGCCAGCAGACTGACTAGGGACGCCTACAATGAGCAGTTCTTC. Residues: CASRLTRDAYNEQFF. The V call is TRBV7-3, the J call TRBJ2-1; a weak D match, TRBD2 (6 bases). This CDR3 spans 15 amino acids. CDR1 SGHTA and CDR2 FQGTGA come from the germline V gene. V lost 6 bases and J 2 bases, leaving 14 bases between the germline ends. Full variable domain (remainder filled in from reference TRBV7-3 and TRBJ2-1): GAGVSQTPSNKVTEKGKYVELRCDPISGHTALYWYRQSLGQGPEFLIYFQGTGAADDSGLPNDRFFAVRPEGSVSTLKIQRTERGDSAVYLCASRLTRDAYNEQFFGPGTRLTVL.

This clonotype was seen many times. The chain recombines TRBV29-1 with TRBJ2-7, with TRBD1 identical over 7 bases. The germline CDR1 and CDR2 sequences are SQVTM and ANQGSEA. The J segment lost 4 bases and the V segment lost 8 bases, leaving 5 bases of the junction unmatched. This CDR3 is built from 11 residues. The DNA for the CDR3 is TGCAGCTCCGGGACAGATTACGAGCAGTACTTC. Its protein product is CSSGTDYEQYF.

Written as DNA, the CDR3 is TGTGCCAGCAGCTTGGGGACTTTCGAGCAGTACTTC. Encoded protein: CASSLGTFEQYF. The gene calls are TRBV11-2 and TRBJ2-7; a weak D match, TRBD2 (6 bases). The germline V gene has CDR1 SGHAT and CDR2 FQNNGV. This CDR3 is 12 amino acids long. Trimming cost V 3 bases and J 6 bases, with 9 bases left between them.

This sequence joins TRBV11-2 and TRBJ2-5, with TRBD2 matching over 7 bases. V lost 2 bases, J lost 0 bases, and 6 bases stayed unmatched. Per the germline V gene, CDR1 is SGHAT and CDR2 is FQNNGV. This CDR3 has 16 amino acids. The CDR3 here is CASSLRSGIYQETQYF. CDR3 bases: TGTGCCAGCAGCTTAAGGAGCGGGATCTACCAAGAGACCCAGTACTTC.

The chain carries TRBV20-1 and TRBJ2-5; D call uncertain. In germline, CDR1 is DFQATT, CDR2 SNEGSKA (reference sequence). The CDR3 totals 12 residues. Deletions cut 3 bases from V and 4 bases from J, with 9 bases between. The DNA for the CDR3 is TGCAGTGCTAGCGGACGGCGAGAGACCCAGTACTTC. This encodes CSASGRRETQYF.

This clonotype was observed a handful of times. The V call is TRBV9, the J call TRBJ1-2, with 11 nucleotides matching TRBD1. The CDR3 is made up of 15 amino acids. The V gene's germline CDR1 is SGDLS and CDR2 YYNGEE. With 0 bases clipped from V and 4 bases from J, the junction kept 2 bases outside the gene matches. The CDR3 DNA follows: TGTGCCAGCAGCGTAGATGGACAGGGGGCCTATGGCTACACCTTC. This translates into CASSVDGQGAYGYTF.

The CDR3 DNA reads TGTGCCAGCAGTTTTATCGGGACGGATGAAAAACTGTTTTTT. It encodes CASSFIGTDEKLFF. The J gene is TRBJ1-4, the V gene TRBV28; D is perhaps TRBD1 (5 bases). Between the trimmed V and J ends, which lost 3 bases and 6 bases, there was a span of 11 bases. Germline V CDR1 and CDR2: MDHEN, SYDVKM. CDR3 length: 14 amino acids.

The V gene is TRBV20-1, the J gene TRBJ2-7; 9 bases line up with TRBD2. The CDR3 is 15 amino acids. Germline V gene sequence: CDR1 DFQATT, CDR2 SNEGSKA (reference sequence). The V segment lost 6 bases and the J segment 4 bases; nucleotides outside the gene matches: 13. The CDR3 sequence is CSAPSLLAGSYEQYF. DNA of the CDR3: TGCAGTGCGCCCAGCCTTCTAGCGGGGTCATACGAGCAGTACTTC.